A selection of T cell receptor beta chains follows, all from one sample in a study of Ad26.COV2.S vaccination and SARS-CoV-2 variants. Assay used: immunoSEQ multiplex PCR; TCRdb lists only in-frame clones, some missing. The table lists about 460,000 clones, 80% to 90% of them singletons, with 1.5% to 2% in the top ten. Sequencing was performed on peripheral blood, taken in a trial of Ad26.COV2.S vaccine versus placebo. These receptors were taken from a person between 18 and 65 years old who received the Ad26.COV2.S COVID-19 vaccine or a placebo. Each CDR3 is given without its conserved first and last residue.

v_gene: TRBV11-1; j_gene: TRBJ2-4; CDR3aa: ASSGIRGTMRNIQY
v_gene: TRBV5-4; j_gene: TRBJ2-1; CDR3aa: ASSLTSGRAGNEQF
v_gene: TRBV3-1/TRBV3-2; j_gene: TRBJ2-3; CDR3aa: ASSPLGGATDTQY
v_gene: TRBV28; j_gene: TRBJ2-2; CDR3aa: ASSRSDRGGGELF
v_gene: TRBV29-1; j_gene: TRBJ1-2; CDR3aa: SVVVGQGRYGYT
v_gene: TRBV7-2; j_gene: TRBJ2-1; CDR3aa: ASSLERRGVLYNEQF
v_gene: TRBV19; j_gene: TRBJ2-5; CDR3aa: ASSIVISGRETQY
v_gene: TRBV19; j_gene: TRBJ1-5; CDR3aa: ASSIGQGFNQPQH
v_gene: TRBV18; j_gene: TRBJ2-7; CDR3aa: ASSPGLAGKYEQY
v_gene: TRBV28; j_gene: TRBJ1-4; CDR3aa: ASSPGQYNEKLF
v_gene: TRBV19; j_gene: TRBJ1-3; CDR3aa: ASSIRGQSGNTIY
v_gene: TRBV10-1; j_gene: TRBJ2-3; CDR3aa: ASSEEGLPGDTQY
v_gene: TRBV12-3/TRBV12-4; j_gene: TRBJ2-7; CDR3aa: ASRLAGGNEQY
v_gene: TRBV30; j_gene: TRBJ1-6; CDR3aa: AWRGDALRGNSPLH
v_gene: TRBV3-1/TRBV3-2; j_gene: TRBJ1-2; CDR3aa: ASSQSDRVSRGYT
v_gene: TRBV7-9; j_gene: TRBJ2-1; CDR3aa: ASSLPTSGHSYNEQF
v_gene: TRBV10-1; j_gene: TRBJ2-5; CDR3aa: ASKTNLAGTGETQY
v_gene: TRBV2; j_gene: TRBJ2-3; CDR3aa: ASSNRQRDTQY
v_gene: TRBV28; j_gene: TRBJ1-3; CDR3aa: ASSPLGGSSGNTIY
v_gene: TRBV3-1/TRBV3-2; j_gene: TRBJ1-3; CDR3aa: ASTQFEGNTIY
v_gene: TRBV19; j_gene: TRBJ1-5; CDR3aa: ASSGRIGHQPQH
v_gene: TRBV19; j_gene: TRBJ2-3; CDR3aa: ASSITGQTDTQY
v_gene: TRBV18; j_gene: TRBJ2-7; CDR3aa: ASSPPGGSTYEQY
v_gene: TRBV4-3; j_gene: TRBJ2-3; CDR3aa: ASSHLLITGQGVTDTQY
v_gene: TRBV23-1; j_gene: TRBJ2-1; CDR3aa: ASGRPEGTQCEQF
v_gene: TRBV5-4; j_gene: TRBJ2-1; CDR3aa: ASSLVWGRESNEQF
v_gene: TRBV29-1; j_gene: TRBJ2-7; CDR3aa: SVVLARGWYEQY
v_gene: TRBV5-5; j_gene: TRBJ1-4; CDR3aa: ASNRQGDEKLF
v_gene: TRBV4-2; j_gene: TRBJ1-4; CDR3aa: ASSQDHWVGNEKLF
v_gene: TRBV9; j_gene: TRBJ1-3; CDR3aa: ASSVEGGSGNTIY
v_gene: TRBV25-1; j_gene: TRBJ1-2; CDR3aa: ASSDRTDSGYT
v_gene: TRBV3-1/TRBV3-2; j_gene: TRBJ2-4; CDR3aa: ASSLSVAKNIQY
v_gene: TRBV18; j_gene: TRBJ1-5; CDR3aa: ASSPKQGDQPQH
v_gene: TRBV4-3; j_gene: TRBJ2-1; CDR3aa: ASSKKQGAEQF
v_gene: TRBV29-1; j_gene: TRBJ2-1; CDR3aa: SVYDRDHFYNEQF
v_gene: TRBV6-5; j_gene: TRBJ2-7; CDR3aa: ASSSIAGAGEQY
v_gene: TRBV7-9; j_gene: TRBJ2-2; CDR3aa: ASSFGQGLGTGELF
v_gene: TRBV29-1; j_gene: TRBJ2-7; CDR3aa: SVESRGGYEQY
v_gene: TRBV27; j_gene: TRBJ1-2; CDR3aa: ASSSGPHYGYT
v_gene: TRBV5-1; j_gene: TRBJ2-1; CDR3aa: ASSLDPGMPGGEQF